Following are 11 T cell receptor beta chains from one sample sequenced in a study of cytomegalovirus exposure and HLA in healthy donors listed by TCRdb under 2017. The method was the immunoSEQ multiplex PCR assay. A mixture of 60 forward primers for TCR Vbeta segments and 13 reverse primers for TCR Jbeta segments was used in the multiplex PCR. TCRdb mirrors the immuneACCESS table, restricted to in-frame sequences. Some clones are absent from its copies; in checked studies, under half trace to an unresolved V gene, and the reason for the others is unknown. A total of about 98,000 clones appear in this sample, about 80% of them only once. The top ten constitute 15% to 20% of the sample. Source material: PBMCs. These receptors originate from a man aged 55 to 69 in good health and CMV-seropositive.

There are a few counts of this clone. This chain joins TRBV27 and TRBJ1-5, with 9 bases that match TRBD1. Germline V lookup: CDR1 MNHEY, CDR2 SMNVEV (reference sequence). The CDR3 covers 16 residues. V shed 5 bases, J shed 4 bases, and the junction held 9 bases outside the gene matches. The CDR3 sequence is CASSRGTGGGNQPQHF. DNA of the CDR3: TGTGCCAGCAGTCGAGGAACAGGGGGCGGGAATCAGCCCCAGCATTTT.

V and J are TRBV5-5 and TRBJ2-1; possibly TRBD2 for D (6 bases). Germline V CDR1 and CDR2: SGHKS, YYEKEE (reference sequence). V lost 4 bases, J lost 2 bases, and 13 bases lay in between. The CDR3 sequence is 15 residues long. The CDR3 sequence: CASSTRGTAYNEQFF. CDR3 DNA: TGTGCCAGCAGCACCCGGGGGACCGCCTACAATGAGCAGTTCTTC.

This rearrangement joins TRBV29-1 to TRBJ2-2, with 8 nucleotides matching TRBD1. Germline values: CDR1 SQVTM, CDR2 ANQGSEA. The CDR3 sequence is 15 residues long. V gave up 6 bases and J gave up 4 bases; unmatched junction bases: 10. The CDR3 coding sequence is TGCAGCGTCTCGGACAGGGATCGCGGCACCGGGGAGCTGTTTTTT. It yields the protein CSVSDRDRGTGELFF.

The chain combines TRBV2 with TRBJ2-2; TRBD1 is a possible D gene (6 bases). V shed 10 bases and J shed 3 bases, with 18 bases lying between them. The length of the CDR3 is 15 residues. Germline V CDR1 and CDR2: SNHLY, FYNNEI. The CDR3 loop reads CATTLFEGDTGELFF. The CDR3 region has the DNA TGTGCCACTACTTTGTTTGAGGGGGACACCGGGGAGCTGTTTTTT.

The V gene is TRBV7-8, the J gene TRBJ2-7; TRBD1 aligns across 8 bases. The CDR3 covers 15 residues. The trim removed 4 bases at V and 3 bases at J, leaving 8 bases unmatched. Germline CDR1 reads SGHVS; CDR2 reads FQNEAQ. In DNA form, the CDR3 reads TGTGCCAGCAGCTCGGACAGGGCCCTCTTCTACGAGCAGTACTTC. Its protein is CASSSDRALFYEQYF.

The genes are TRBV5-6 and TRBJ2-7, with D perhaps TRBD2 (5 bases). Germline lookup yields CDR1 SGHDT and CDR2 YYEEEE. Trimming took 1 base from V and 6 from J, leaving 8 bases between them. This CDR3 is 12 amino acids long. The CDR3 region has the DNA TGTGCCAGCAGCTTGCTGAGGGCCGAGCAGTACTTC. Translated: CASSLLRAEQYF. The full variable domain, in which reference TRBV5-6 and TRBJ2-7 provide the parts outside the CDR3, is DAGVTQSPTHLIKTRGQQVTLRCSPKSGHDTVSWYQQALGQGPQFIFQYYEEEERQRGNFPDRFSGHQFPNYSSELNVNALLLGDSALYLCASSLLRAEQYFGPGTRLTVT.

This chain joins TRBV19 and TRBJ2-7; TRBD2 might be the D (6 bases). The germline V gene has CDR1 LNHDA and CDR2 SQIVND (reference sequence). This CDR3 is built from 16 residues. V shed 5 bases and J shed 0 bases, with 17 bases lying between them. The CDR3 reads CASSSPGTARSYEQYF. The CDR3 bases are TGTGCCAGTAGTTCCCCAGGGACTGCACGCTCCTACGAGCAGTACTTC.

The chain employs TRBV7-9 and TRBJ1-4; TRBD1 agrees at 7 bases. With V trimmed by 4 bases and J by 6 bases, 8 bases remained unmatched. Germline V CDR1 and CDR2: SEHNR, FQNEAQ (reference sequence). CDR3 length: 15 residues. The CDR3 loop reads CASSSSGGGYEKLFF. The CDR3 coding sequence is TGTGCCAGCAGCTCTTCAGGAGGGGGCTATGAAAAACTGTTTTTT.

The CDR3, as DNA: TGTGCCAGCAGTTTCTTAGCGGGGGGGCCGGGAGAGACCCAGTACTTC. It translates to CASSFLAGGPGETQYF. V and J are TRBV6-5 and TRBJ2-5, with 11 bases matching TRBD2. The V and J ends lost 4 bases and 4 bases, in that order; junction bases with no gene match: 8. Germline V gene data show CDR1 as MNHEY and CDR2 as SVGAGI. The CDR3 spans 16 residues.

The CDR3 DNA reads TGTGCCAGCAGTGAAAGGGGGGGTGGCAATCAGCCCCAGCATTTT. This encodes CASSERGGGNQPQHF. The chain carries TRBV6-1 and TRBJ1-5; possibly TRBD1 for D (6 bases). In germline, CDR1 is MNHNS, CDR2 SASEGT. Trimming pared 2 bases from V and 2 bases from J, leaving 10 bases between. This CDR3 region has 15 residues.

This clone was seen once. V and J are TRBV27 and TRBJ1-2; 8 positions match TRBD1. Trimming cost V 3 bases and J 2 bases; bases outside gene matches: 11. The CDR3 sequence is 17 residues long. Germline CDR1 and CDR2: MNHEY and SMNVEV (reference sequence). CDR3 in amino acids: CASSLSAQGQANYGYTF. The CDR3 DNA follows: TGTGCCAGCAGTTTGTCAGCCCAGGGACAGGCAAACTATGGCTACACCTTC.